The T cell receptor beta chain under discussion was sequenced for a study of OX40 agonist ivuxolimab in advanced cancers. This clone has more than one count but fewer than ten. Deletions cut 4 bases from V and 6 bases from J, with 12 bases between. CDR1 is SGHTA and CDR2 is FQGNSA in the germline V gene. This CDR3 is built from 13 residues. Only in-frame clones appear in the TCRdb table, and some are missing; sequencing was by immunoSEQ multiplex PCR. The sample includes more than 12,000 clones, 80% of them seen just once. The origin of this receptor is an adult with an advanced solid tumor such as melanoma, head and neck, liver or kidney cancer. This specimen consisted of CD4+ or CD8+ T cells sorted from blood, obtained in a trial of the OX40 agonist ivuxolimab. The chain couples TRBV7-2 to TRBJ1-1, with D hard to call. CDR3 bases: TGTGCCAGCAGCTCGGCCTCAAAGGCTGAAGCTTTCTTT. Translating gives CASSSASKAEAFF.